Below, 21 T cell receptor beta chains from the same sample are listed, as sequenced in a study of shared clonotypes between healthy human individuals. Produced via immunoSEQ multiplex PCR; TCRdb's table is partial and in-frame only. The sample lists just over 2,000,000 clones, roughly 95% occurring once. The sequenced material came from naive CD4+ T cells sorted from blood. This sample's subset: CD45RA+ positively selected. These receptors were collected from a man aged 18 to 30 in good health.

The chain employs TRBV6-5 and TRBJ1-2, with a possible D match to TRBD1 (5 bases). Germline V CDR1 and CDR2: MNHEY, SVGAGI. The ends were cut back, 6 bases at V and 7 bases at J, with 12 bases in the middle. The CDR3 length is 12 residues. CDR3 nucleotides: TGTGCCAGCAGAAGCGGGACCTTTGGCTACACCTTC. This gives the protein CASRSGTFGYTF.

The rearrangement joins TRBV11-2 to TRBJ2-4, with 8 bases identical to TRBD1. Losses at the gene ends were 3 bases for V and 8 bases for J; bases not matched to a gene: 3. Germline values: CDR1 SGHAT, CDR2 FQNNGV. The CDR3 length is 13 residues. CDR3 DNA sequence: TGTGCCAGCAGCTTGGGACAGGTTGACATTCAGTACTTC. Amino acid sequence: CASSLGQVDIQYF.

This clone came up a few times. The chain uses TRBV9 and TRBJ1-6; a weak D match, TRBD1 (6 bases). The CDR3 has 14 amino acids. V was pared by 0 bases and J by 8 bases, with 9 bases between. From germline, CDR1 is SGDLS and CDR2 YYNGEE. The CDR3, as DNA: TGTGCCAGCAGCGTAGGGGCAGGGGATTCACCCCTCCACTTT. Amino acids: CASSVGAGDSPLHF. Based on the CDR3 plus reference TRBV9 and TRBJ1-6, the full variable domain is DSGVTQTPKHLITATGQRVTLRCSPRSGDLSVYWYQQSLDQGLQFLIQYYNGEERAKGNILERFSAQQFPDLHSELNLSSLELGDSALYFCASSVGAGDSPLHFGNGTRLTVT.

On this clone: The same CDR3 arises from other DNA sequences in this sample as well. This chain links TRBV6-5 with TRBJ1-5, with D unresolved. Germline loops: CDR1 MNHEY, CDR2 SVGAGI. The CDR3 length is 13 residues. The V end lost 0 bases, the J end lost 1 base, and 1 base lay between the germline ends. The CDR3 bases are TGTGCCAGCAGTTACTCCAGCAATCAGCCCCAGCATTTT. This sequence encodes CASSYSSNQPQHF.

The chain joins TRBV5-4 to TRBJ2-2; D is possibly TRBD1 (6 bases). The CDR3 is made up of 15 amino acids. V was pared by 3 bases and J by 3 bases, with 12 bases between. Germline V gene data show CDR1 as SGHNT and CDR2 as YYREEE (reference sequence). The chain's CDR3 is CASSSGTRDTGELFF. The CDR3 DNA reads TGTGCCAGCAGCTCCGGGACACGGGACACCGGGGAGCTGTTTTTT.

The CDR3 sequence: CASNTGRGQETQYF. The DNA for the CDR3 is TGCGCCAGCAACACCGGTCGTGGTCAAGAGACCCAGTACTTC. The chain uses TRBV5-1 and TRBJ2-5; no firm D call. V was shortened by 6 bases and J by 2 bases, with 14 bases between the two germline ends. The germline V gene encodes CDR1 SGHRS and CDR2 YFSETQ. The CDR3 totals 14 residues.

The chain combines TRBV4-3 with TRBJ2-7; 14 bases line up with TRBD2. Germline V CDR1 and CDR2: LGHNA, YSLEER. Losses at the gene ends were 1 base for V and 4 bases for J; bases not matched to a gene: 12. The CDR3 is made up of 19 amino acids. The CDR3 nucleotides are TGCGCCAGCAGCCAAGGCCCGGGACTAGCGGGAGTTGGGTTATACGAGCAGTACTTC. It encodes CASSQGPGLAGVGLYEQYF.

This chain connects TRBV20-1 to TRBJ2-5, with D unclear. V was cut by 4 bases and J by 4 bases, with 7 bases left in between. Per germline, CDR1 DFQATT and CDR2 SNEGSKA (reference sequence). CDR3 length: 11 amino acids. The CDR3 coding sequence is TGCAGTGCTATTCGGGCAGAGACCCAGTACTTC. Amino acids: CSAIRAETQYF.

The chain uses TRBV10-3 and TRBJ2-7, with 8 bases that match TRBD2. The CDR3 sequence is 14 residues long. Trimming took 6 bases from V and 4 from J; bases not matched to a gene: 8. Germline V gene sequence: CDR1 ENHRY, CDR2 SYGVKD. CDR3 nucleotide sequence: TGTGCCATCAGACAGCGGGAGCCTGGTTACGAGCAGTACTTC. Amino acid sequence: CAIRQREPGYEQYF.

Remarks on this clone: Other DNA variants within this sample encode the same CDR3. This chain joins TRBV18 and TRBJ2-3; no clear D. V dropped 0 bases and J dropped 1 base, with 8 bases sitting between them. CDR1 and CDR2 (germline): KGHSH, LQKENI. The CDR3 totals 15 residues. The CDR3 spells CASSPPNRGTDTQYF. DNA of the CDR3: TGTGCCAGCTCACCACCGAACCGCGGCACAGATACGCAGTATTTT.

The chain links TRBV29-1 to TRBJ1-1; D call uncertain. Germline CDR1 reads SQVTM; CDR2 reads ANQGSEA. With 4 bases removed from V and 4 bases from J, the gap between germline ends came to 16 bases. The CDR3 is made up of 14 amino acids. This chain's CDR3 is CSVVTRIVVTEAFF. The CDR3 coding sequence is TGCAGCGTTGTGACCCGAATTGTCGTCACTGAAGCTTTCTTT.

As concerns this clone: Other nucleotide sequences from this sample produce the same CDR3. The chain has TRBV19 and TRBJ2-1; 8 bases match TRBD2. V lost 6 bases and J lost 0; bases outside the gene matches: 4. Germline CDR1 reads LNHDA; CDR2 reads SQIVND (reference sequence). This CDR3 is 15 amino acids long. The CDR3 reads CASSPLAGSYNEQFF. The CDR3, as DNA: TGTGCCAGTAGCCCTCTAGCGGGCTCCTACAATGAGCAGTTCTTC.

The chain combines TRBV5-1 with TRBJ1-1; the match to TRBD1 covers 9 bases. The CDR3 has 15 amino acids. J lost 6 bases, V lost 3 bases, and 9 bases had no gene match. CDR1 is SGHRS and CDR2 is YFSETQ in the germline V gene. CDR3 coding DNA: TGCGCCAGCAGCTACCGGACAGGGGATATAGCTGAAGCTTTCTTT. Translated: CASSYRTGDIAEAFF.

This clone was detected only a few times. The chain links TRBV30 to TRBJ1-3; perhaps TRBD1 as D (5 bases). This CDR3 region has 13 residues. The V gene lost 5 bases and the J gene lost 0 bases, with 8 bases spanning the gap. CDR1 is GTSNPN, CDR2 SVGIG, per germline (reference sequence). The CDR3 sequence is CAWGGFSGNTIYF. CDR3 in DNA: TGTGCCTGGGGGGGTTTCTCTGGAAACACCATATATTTT.

The chain is built from TRBV6-1 and TRBJ2-6, with 9 positions matching TRBD1. Germline CDR1 is MNHNS and CDR2 is SASEGT. The CDR3 has 14 amino acids. The V segment lost 7 bases and the J segment 12 bases; nucleotides outside the gene matches: 10. CDR3 bases: TGTGCCAGCAATCGGGACAGGGCGGGCTCCGTCCTGACTTTC. Its protein is CASNRDRAGSVLTF.

The chain employs TRBV5-1 and TRBJ2-1, with TRBD2 matching 10 bases. The CDR3 is 17 amino acids. CDR1 is SGHRS, CDR2 YFSETQ, per germline. After removal of 0 bases from V and 5 bases from J, the junction contained 8 bases not matched to a gene. The CDR3 sequence: CASSLGPSGSVDNEQFF. The CDR3 DNA sequence: TGCGCCAGCAGCTTGGGCCCTAGCGGGAGTGTCGACAATGAGCAGTTCTTC.

The chain combines TRBV30 with TRBJ1-4; 7 bases align to TRBD1. CDR1 GTSNPN and CDR2 SVGIG come from the germline V gene (reference sequence). The ends lost 3 bases at V and 4 bases at J; junction bases unmatched: 8. This CDR3 comprises 15 residues. CDR3 sequence: CAWREQGLSNEKLFF. The CDR3 nucleotides are TGTGCCTGGAGGGAACAGGGGCTTAGTAATGAAAAACTGTTTTTT.

Notes on this clone: Distinct nucleotide sequences in the sample also encode this CDR3. This chain uses TRBV5-1 with TRBJ1-4; 9 bases fit TRBD1. V lost 2 bases and J lost 8; bases outside the gene matches: 4. Germline V gene sequence: CDR1 SGHRS, CDR2 YFSETQ. The CDR3 runs 14 residues. The CDR3 coding sequence is TGCGCCAGCAGCTTAACAGGGGGCTTGGAAAAACTGTTTTTT. Translation gives CASSLTGGLEKLFF.

To note about this clone: Other DNA sequences within the sample encode an identical CDR3. V is TRBV10-3 and J is TRBJ2-2; the match to TRBD2 covers 8 bases. The CDR3 consists of 11 residues. CDR1 is ENHRY and CDR2 is SYGVKD in the germline V gene. V was clipped by 10 bases and J by 5 bases; unmatched bases: 0. CDR3 in DNA: TGTGCCACTAGCGGGACCGGGGAGCTGTTTTTT. This encodes CATSGTGELFF.

V usage is TRBV5-4 and J usage is TRBJ2-5; 11 positions match TRBD2. With V trimmed by 5 bases and J by 5 bases, 8 bases remained unmatched. The CDR3 sequence is 15 residues long. Germline V lookup: CDR1 SGHNT, CDR2 YYREEE (reference sequence). Written as DNA, the CDR3 is TGTGCCAGCAGGTATAGCGGGAGGGACGAGGAGACCCAGTACTTC. Translated, it gives CASRYSGRDEETQYF.

The chain recombines TRBV19 with TRBJ1-2, with 7 nucleotides matching TRBD1. V shed 6 bases and J 1 base; nucleotides not matched to a gene: 8. In germline, CDR1 is LNHDA, CDR2 SQIVND (reference sequence). The length of the CDR3 is 15 residues. DNA of the CDR3: TGTGCCAGTAGGCCGGGACAGATCGTTAACTATGGCTACACCTTC. Its translation is CASRPGQIVNYGYTF.